These 2 T cell receptor beta chains came from one sample sequenced in a study of CD8 T cells in ankylosing spondylitis. TCRdb called the 5' RACE reads again in MiXCR, with one record for every CDR3 protein. The profile shows about 440,000 distinct CDR3 sequences, 17% of them singletons. Study observations and caveats: The study identified a TCR beta motif of 7 or 8 highly homologous variants that appeared characteristic of ankylosing spondylitis blood.

These receptors' targets are unknown. The sample consisted of blood, either unsorted or a sorted T cell fraction (not recorded which). The receptor source for this set is a male donor with ankylosing spondylitis.

This clonotype appeared many times. The chain joins TRBV6-1 to TRBJ1-5; 10 bases are shared with TRBD1. The J segment lost 7 bases and the V segment lost 5 bases, leaving 8 bases of the junction unmatched. The CDR3 extends over 15 amino acids. Germline-derived CDR1 and CDR2 are MNHNS and SASEGT. The CDR3 loop reads CASSNDRGLRQPQHF. The CDR3 DNA sequence: TGTGCCAGCAGTAATGACAGGGGGCTTCGGCAGCCCCAGCATTTT.

This clonotype was detected a few times. The CDR3 nucleotides read TGTGCCAGCAGACGTGACGGGAACACTGAAGCTTTCTTT. This gives the protein CASRRDGNTEAFF. The V and J genes are TRBV2 and TRBJ1-1; D remains unclear. The ends were cut back, 6 bases at V and 1 base at J, with 9 bases in the middle. Germline values: CDR1 SNHLY, CDR2 FYNNEI. This CDR3 comprises 13 residues.